This is a list of T cell receptor beta chains from one sample in a study of T cell changes during pregnancy in multiple sclerosis. Assay: immunoSEQ multiplex PCR; the TCRdb copy retains only in-frame clones and omits some. This table holds tens of thousands of clones, nearly 90% found once. The material sequenced was peripheral blood, taken in the first trimester of pregnancy. Receptor source: a female donor with multiple sclerosis, enrolled in a pregnancy study. The CDR3 runs from the conserved cysteine through the conserved F or W. Size values are once, few and many counts, or a class for expanded clones, and some rows have none.

size: once
V: TRBV29-1
CDR3: CSSRGREVVAFPYNEQFF

size: NA
V: TRBV6-5
CDR3: CASRRRRGSNYEQYF

size: once
V: TRBV4-2
CDR3: CASSQDEQGANEKLFF

size: NA
V: TRBV6-1
CDR3: CASSESTGGADEQFF

size: NA
V: TRBV10-3
CDR3: CAISEGQGISYEQYF

size: NA
V: TRBV18
CDR3: CASSPQAGLYEQYF

size: NA
V: TRBV5-6
CDR3: CASSSISGFYEQYF

size: NA
V: TRBV19
CDR3: CASSITGGAGNTIYF

size: NA
V: TRBV10-3
CDR3: CAIRDGQGYEQYF

size: NA
V: TRBV7-3
CDR3: CASSPVRSGELFF

size: NA
V: TRBV6-6
CDR3: CTTGDRDYEQYF

size: NA
V: TRBV6-1
CDR3: CASSEDREDSEQFF

size: NA
V: TRBV11-2
CDR3: CASSLGYRGSNTEAFF

size: NA
V: TRBV5-1
CDR3: CASSDQTSNSNEQFF

size: NA
V: TRBV4-2
CDR3: CASSPRQNEQFF

size: NA
V: TRBV5-1
CDR3: CASSLGGADTQYF

size: NA
V: TRBV7-6
CDR3: CASSLFLSSYNEQFF

size: many
V: TRBV6-5
CDR3: CASSWTHSGSYEQYF

size: NA
V: TRBV5-1
CDR3: CASSFQGGSGNEQFF

size: NA
V: TRBV5-1
CDR3: CASSLDGGLATYNEQFF

size: NA
V: TRBV6-5
CDR3: CASSSPGSYGYTF

size: NA
V: TRBV4-1
CDR3: CASSQASVLAGGGETQYF

size: NA
V: TRBV6-1
CDR3: CASSGDTPTEAFF

size: few
V: TRBV5-1
CDR3: CASSPGGVFEKLFF

size: NA
V: TRBV5-1
CDR3: CASSLGQGAYEQYF

size: NA
V: TRBV6-5
CDR3: CASSSSGTSGIYEQYF

size: NA
V: TRBV7-2
CDR3: CASSLGRTTNSYEQYF

size: NA
V: TRBV29-1
CDR3: CSVAGQGYDGYTF

size: NA
V: TRBV6-5
CDR3: CASSDNGKLFF

size: NA
V: TRBV5-5
CDR3: CASSTGQGGSNEQYF

size: NA
V: TRBV7-3
CDR3: CASSLMQGASYEQYF

size: NA
V: TRBV28
CDR3: CASSLWGPGGLNQPQHF

size: NA
V: TRBV5-1
CDR3: CASTGQAAYVETQYF

size: NA
V: TRBV28
CDR3: CASRMALTGSNQPQHF

size: NA
V: TRBV10-1
CDR3: CASSDNSGNTIYF

size: once
V: TRBV6-1
CDR3: CASSVLERNYEQYF

size: NA
V: TRBV2
CDR3: CASQYRVGENYEQYF

size: NA
V: TRBV18
CDR3: CASSPEGLAGRMRQFF

size: NA
V: TRBV14
CDR3: CASSRKNYRGRSTDTQYF

size: once
V: TRBV18
CDR3: CASSPRQGMNTEAFF

size: few
V: TRBV30
CDR3: CAWRGTGFNYGYTF

size: NA
V: TRBV7-6
CDR3: CASSPGQGAYEQYF

size: NA
V: TRBV5-1
CDR3: CASSSGLAGVNIQYF

size: NA
V: TRBV30
CDR3: CAWSVSRLNTEAFF

size: once
V: TRBV4-3
CDR3: CASRLERTGSSPLHF

size: NA
V: TRBV5-1
CDR3: CASRDSSDTQYF

size: once
V: TRBV10-3
CDR3: CAIREGLASHEQFF

size: once
V: TRBV6-5
CDR3: CASSYSRGGNQPQHF

size: few
V: TRBV7-8
CDR3: CASSSVTSEAFF

size: NA
V: TRBV5-1
CDR3: CASSLVGQLTDTQYF

size: NA
V: TRBV14
CDR3: CASSQDKVRWGVYTGDTEAFF

size: NA
V: TRBV10-3
CDR3: CAIRAGGGPDYGYTF

size: NA
V: TRBV7-9
CDR3: CASSLGRGRGTEAFF

size: NA
V: TRBV2
CDR3: CASSEAGKWGQRSSYEQYF

size: NA
V: TRBV14
CDR3: CASSPPFEETQYF

size: NA
V: TRBV7-3
CDR3: CASSLMPARLAGSPYEQYF

size: NA
V: TRBV7-9
CDR3: CASSTGQGHTEAFF